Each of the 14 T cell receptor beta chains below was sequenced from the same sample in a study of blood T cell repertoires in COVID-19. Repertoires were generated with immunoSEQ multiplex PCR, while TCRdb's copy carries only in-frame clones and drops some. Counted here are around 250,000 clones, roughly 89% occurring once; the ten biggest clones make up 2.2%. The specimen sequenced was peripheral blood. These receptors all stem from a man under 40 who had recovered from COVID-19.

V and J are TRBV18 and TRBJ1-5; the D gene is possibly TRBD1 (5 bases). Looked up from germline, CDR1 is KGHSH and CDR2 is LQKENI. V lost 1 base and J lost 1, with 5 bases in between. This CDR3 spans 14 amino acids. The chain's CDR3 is CASSPRQSNQPQHF. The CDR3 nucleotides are TGTGCCAGCTCACCACGACAGAGCAATCAGCCCCAGCATTTT.

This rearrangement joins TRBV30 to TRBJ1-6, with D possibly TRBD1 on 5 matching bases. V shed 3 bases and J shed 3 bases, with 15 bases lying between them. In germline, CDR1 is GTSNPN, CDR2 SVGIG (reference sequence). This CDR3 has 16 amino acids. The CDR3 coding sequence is TGTGCCTGGAGCCCCGGGGGGTTACTCTATAATTCACCCCTCCACTTT. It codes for CAWSPGGLLYNSPLHF. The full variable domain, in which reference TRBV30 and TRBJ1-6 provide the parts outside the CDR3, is SQTIHQWPATLVQPVGSPLSLECTVEGTSNPNLYWYRQAAGRGLQLLFYSVGIGQISSEVPQNLSASRPQDRQFILSSKKLLLSDSGFYLCAWSPGGLLYNSPLHFGNGTRLTVT.

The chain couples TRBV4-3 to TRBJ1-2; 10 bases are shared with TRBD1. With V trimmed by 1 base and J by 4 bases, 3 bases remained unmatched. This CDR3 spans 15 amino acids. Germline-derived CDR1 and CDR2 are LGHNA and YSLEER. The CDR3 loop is CASSQGGTGVYGYTF. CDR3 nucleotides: TGCGCCAGCAGCCAAGGTGGGACAGGGGTCTATGGCTACACCTTC.

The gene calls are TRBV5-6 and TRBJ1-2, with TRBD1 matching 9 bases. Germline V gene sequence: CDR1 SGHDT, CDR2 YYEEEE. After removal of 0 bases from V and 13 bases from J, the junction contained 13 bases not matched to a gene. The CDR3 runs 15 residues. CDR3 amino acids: CASSLVAWTGALSTF. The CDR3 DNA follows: TGTGCCAGCAGCTTGGTCGCGTGGACAGGGGCTTTGTCCACCTTC.

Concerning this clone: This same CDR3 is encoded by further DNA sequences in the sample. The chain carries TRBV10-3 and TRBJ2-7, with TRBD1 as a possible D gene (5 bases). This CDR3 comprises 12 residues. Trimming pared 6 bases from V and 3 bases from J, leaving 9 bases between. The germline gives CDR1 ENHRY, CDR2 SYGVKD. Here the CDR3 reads CAISFQGYEQYF. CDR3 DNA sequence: TGTGCCATCAGCTTCCAGGGCTACGAGCAGTACTTC.

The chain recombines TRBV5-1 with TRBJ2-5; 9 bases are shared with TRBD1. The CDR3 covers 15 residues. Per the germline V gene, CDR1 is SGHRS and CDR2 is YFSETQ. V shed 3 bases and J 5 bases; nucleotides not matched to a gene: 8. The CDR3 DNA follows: TGCGCCAGCAGCTCCCCACAGGGGGCCGGGGAGACCCAGTACTTC. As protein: CASSSPQGAGETQYF. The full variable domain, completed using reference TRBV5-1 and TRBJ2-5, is KAGVTQTPRYLIKTRGQQVTLSCSPISGHRSVSWYQQTPGQGLQFLFEYFSETQRNKGNFPGRFSGRQFSNSRSEMNVSTLELGDSALYLCASSSPQGAGETQYFGPGTRLLVL.

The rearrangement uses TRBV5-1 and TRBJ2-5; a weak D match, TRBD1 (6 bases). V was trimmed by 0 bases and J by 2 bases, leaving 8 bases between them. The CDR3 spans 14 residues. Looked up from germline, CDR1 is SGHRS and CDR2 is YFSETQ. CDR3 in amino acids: CASSLETGQETQYF. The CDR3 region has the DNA TGCGCCAGCAGCTTGGAGACAGGTCAAGAGACCCAGTACTTC. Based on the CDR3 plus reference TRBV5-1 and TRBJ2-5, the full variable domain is KAGVTQTPRYLIKTRGQQVTLSCSPISGHRSVSWYQQTPGQGLQFLFEYFSETQRNKGNFPGRFSGRQFSNSRSEMNVSTLELGDSALYLCASSLETGQETQYFGPGTRLLVL.

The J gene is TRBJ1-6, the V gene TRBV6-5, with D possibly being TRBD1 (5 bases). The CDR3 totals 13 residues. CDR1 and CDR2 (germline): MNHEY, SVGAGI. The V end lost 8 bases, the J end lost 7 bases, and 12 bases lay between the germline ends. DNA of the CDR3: TGTGCCAGCTTGGGACTGAGCAATTCACCCCTCCACTTT. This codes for CASLGLSNSPLHF.

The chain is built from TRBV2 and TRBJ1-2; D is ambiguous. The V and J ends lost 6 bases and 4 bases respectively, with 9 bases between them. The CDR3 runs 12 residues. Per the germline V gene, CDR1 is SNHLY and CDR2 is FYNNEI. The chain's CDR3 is CASSGEGYGYTF. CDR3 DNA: TGTGCCAGCAGCGGGGAGGGCTATGGCTACACCTTC.

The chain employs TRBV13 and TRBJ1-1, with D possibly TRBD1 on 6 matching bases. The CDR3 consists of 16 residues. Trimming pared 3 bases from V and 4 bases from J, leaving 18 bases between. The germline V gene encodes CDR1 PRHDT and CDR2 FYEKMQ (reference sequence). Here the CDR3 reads CASSFYPQGQSTEAFF. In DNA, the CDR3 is TGTGCCAGCAGCTTCTACCCCCAGGGGCAAAGCACTGAAGCTTTCTTT.

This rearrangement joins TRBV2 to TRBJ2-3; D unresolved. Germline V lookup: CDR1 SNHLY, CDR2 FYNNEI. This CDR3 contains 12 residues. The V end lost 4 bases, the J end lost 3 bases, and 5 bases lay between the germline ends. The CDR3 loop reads CASSAGTDTQYF. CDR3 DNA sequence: TGTGCCAGCAGTGCGGGTACAGATACGCAGTATTTT.

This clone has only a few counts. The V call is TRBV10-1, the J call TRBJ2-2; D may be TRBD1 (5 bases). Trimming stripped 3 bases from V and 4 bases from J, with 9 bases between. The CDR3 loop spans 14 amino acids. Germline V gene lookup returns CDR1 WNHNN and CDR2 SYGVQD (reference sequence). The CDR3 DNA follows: TGCGCCAGCAGTGAAGCGACAGTCACCGGGGAGCTGTTTTTT. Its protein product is CASSEATVTGELFF.

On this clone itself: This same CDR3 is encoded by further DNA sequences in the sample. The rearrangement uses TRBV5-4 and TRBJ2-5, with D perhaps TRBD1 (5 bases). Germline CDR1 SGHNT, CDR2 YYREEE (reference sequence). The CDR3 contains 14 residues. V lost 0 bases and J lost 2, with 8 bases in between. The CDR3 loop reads CASSLGQGQETQYF. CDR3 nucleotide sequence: TGTGCCAGCAGCTTGGGGCAGGGACAAGAGACCCAGTACTTC.

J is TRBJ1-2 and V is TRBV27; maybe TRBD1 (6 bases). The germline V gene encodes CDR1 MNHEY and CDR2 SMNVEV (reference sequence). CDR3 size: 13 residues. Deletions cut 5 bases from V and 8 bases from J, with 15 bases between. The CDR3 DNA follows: TGTGCCAGCAGTCCGACAGGCACCAGCGGCTACACCTTC. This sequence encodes CASSPTGTSGYTF.